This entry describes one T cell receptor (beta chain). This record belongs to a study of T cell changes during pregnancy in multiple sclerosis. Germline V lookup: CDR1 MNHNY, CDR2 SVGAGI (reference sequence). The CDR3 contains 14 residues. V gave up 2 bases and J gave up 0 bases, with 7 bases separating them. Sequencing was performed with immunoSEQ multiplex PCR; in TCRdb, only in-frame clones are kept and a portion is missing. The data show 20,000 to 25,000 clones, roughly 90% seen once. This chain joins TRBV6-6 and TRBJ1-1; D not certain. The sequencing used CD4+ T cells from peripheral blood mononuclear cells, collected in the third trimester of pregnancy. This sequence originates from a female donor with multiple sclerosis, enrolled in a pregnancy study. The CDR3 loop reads CASSYGAMNTEAFF. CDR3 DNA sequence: TGTGCCAGCAGTTACGGAGCTATGAACACTGAAGCTTTCTTT.